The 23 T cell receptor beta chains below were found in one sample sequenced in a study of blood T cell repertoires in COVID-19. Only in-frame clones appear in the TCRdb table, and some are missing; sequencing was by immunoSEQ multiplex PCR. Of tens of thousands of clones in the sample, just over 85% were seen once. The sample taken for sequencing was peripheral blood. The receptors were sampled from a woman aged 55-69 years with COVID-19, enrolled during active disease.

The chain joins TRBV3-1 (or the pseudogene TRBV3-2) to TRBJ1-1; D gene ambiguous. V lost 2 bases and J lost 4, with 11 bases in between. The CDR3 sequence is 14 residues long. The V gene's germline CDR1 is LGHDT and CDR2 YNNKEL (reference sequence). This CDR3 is CASSQLTAGTEAFF. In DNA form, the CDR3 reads TGTGCCAGCAGCCAATTAACGGCAGGCACTGAAGCTTTCTTT.

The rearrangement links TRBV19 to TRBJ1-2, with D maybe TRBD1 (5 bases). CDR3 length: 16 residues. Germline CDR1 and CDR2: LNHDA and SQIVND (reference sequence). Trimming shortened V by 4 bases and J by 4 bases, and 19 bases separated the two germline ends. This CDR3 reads CASSTPGRGLLYGYTF. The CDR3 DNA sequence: TGTGCCAGTAGTACCCCCGGGAGGGGTCTTCTCTATGGCTACACCTTC. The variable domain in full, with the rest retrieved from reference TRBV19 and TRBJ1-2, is DGGITQSPKYLFRKEGQNVTLSCEQNLNHDAMYWYRQDPGQGLRLIYYSQIVNDFQKGDIAEGYSVSREKKESFPLTVTSAQKNPTAFYLCASSTPGRGLLYGYTFGSGTRLTVV.

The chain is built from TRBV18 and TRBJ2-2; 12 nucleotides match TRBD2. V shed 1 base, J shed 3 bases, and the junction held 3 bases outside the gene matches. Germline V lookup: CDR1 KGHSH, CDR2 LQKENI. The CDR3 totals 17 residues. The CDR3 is CASSPQTSGSYTGELFF. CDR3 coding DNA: TGTGCCAGCTCACCACAGACTAGCGGGAGTTACACCGGGGAGCTGTTTTTT.

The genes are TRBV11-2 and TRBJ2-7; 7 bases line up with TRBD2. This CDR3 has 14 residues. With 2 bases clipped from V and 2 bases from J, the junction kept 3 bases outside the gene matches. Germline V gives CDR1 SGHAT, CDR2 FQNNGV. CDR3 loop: CASSLWRGTYEQYF. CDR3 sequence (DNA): TGTGCCAGCAGCTTATGGCGGGGGACCTACGAGCAGTACTTC.

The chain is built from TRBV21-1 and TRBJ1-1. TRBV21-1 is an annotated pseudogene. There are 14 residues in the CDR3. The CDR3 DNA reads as TGTGCCAGCAGCAAAGGTGGCGGGGCCAAGGAAGCTTTCTTT. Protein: CASSKGGGAKEAFF.

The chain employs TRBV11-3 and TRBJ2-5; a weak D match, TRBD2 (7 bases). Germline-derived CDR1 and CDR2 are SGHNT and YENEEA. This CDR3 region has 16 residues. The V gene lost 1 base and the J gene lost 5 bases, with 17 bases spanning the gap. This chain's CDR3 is CASSLGGLGGVETQYF. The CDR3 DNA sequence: TGTGCCAGCAGCTTAGGCGGACTAGGGGGAGTGGAGACCCAGTACTTC.

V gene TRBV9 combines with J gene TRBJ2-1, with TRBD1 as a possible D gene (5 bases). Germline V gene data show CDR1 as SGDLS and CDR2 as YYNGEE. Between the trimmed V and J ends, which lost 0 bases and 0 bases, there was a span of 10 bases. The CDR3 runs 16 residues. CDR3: CASSVAGQGSYNEQFF. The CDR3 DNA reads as TGTGCCAGCAGCGTAGCTGGGCAGGGCTCCTACAATGAGCAGTTCTTC. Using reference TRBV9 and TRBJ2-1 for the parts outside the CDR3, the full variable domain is DSGVTQTPKHLITATGQRVTLRCSPRSGDLSVYWYQQSLDQGLQFLIQYYNGEERAKGNILERFSAQQFPDLHSELNLSSLELGDSALYFCASSVAGQGSYNEQFFGPGTRLTVL.

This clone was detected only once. For the CDR3, the DNA is TGTGCCAGCAGCCCGAGGACTGCAGGCTACACCTTC. Residues: CASSPRTAGYTF. The chain recombines TRBV7-2 with TRBJ1-2; D gene ambiguous. This CDR3 region has 12 residues. Germline V gene sequence: CDR1 SGHTA, CDR2 FQGNSA. The V end lost 5 bases, the J end lost 8 bases, and 12 bases lay between the germline ends. Using reference TRBV7-2 and TRBJ1-2 for the parts outside the CDR3, the full variable domain is GAGVSQSPSNKVTEKGKDVELRCDPISGHTALYWYRQSLGQGLEFLIYFQGNSAPDKSGLPSDRFSAERTGGSVSTLTIQRTQQEDSAVYLCASSPRTAGYTFGSGTRLTVV.

In DNA, the CDR3 is TGCGCCAGCAGCACTGGACAGGGCTTCGATCAGCCCCAGCATTTT. This codes for CASSTGQGFDQPQHF. This chain uses TRBV5-1 with TRBJ1-5, with TRBD1 identical over 8 bases. The CDR3 length is 15 residues. Per germline, CDR1 SGHRS and CDR2 YFSETQ. The V segment lost 4 bases and the J segment 5 bases; nucleotides outside the gene matches: 8.

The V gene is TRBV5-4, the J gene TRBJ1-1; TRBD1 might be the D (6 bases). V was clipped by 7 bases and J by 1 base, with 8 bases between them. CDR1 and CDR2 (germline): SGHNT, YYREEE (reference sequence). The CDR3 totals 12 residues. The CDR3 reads CASSTGNTEAFF. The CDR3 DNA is TGTGCCAGCTCGACAGGGAACACTGAAGCTTTCTTT.

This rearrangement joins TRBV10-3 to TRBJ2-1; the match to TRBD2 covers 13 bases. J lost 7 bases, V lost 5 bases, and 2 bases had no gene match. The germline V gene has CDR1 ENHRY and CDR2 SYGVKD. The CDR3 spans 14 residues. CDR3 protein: CAISPGLAGNEQFF. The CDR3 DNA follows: TGTGCCATCAGTCCGGGACTAGCGGGGAATGAGCAGTTCTTC.

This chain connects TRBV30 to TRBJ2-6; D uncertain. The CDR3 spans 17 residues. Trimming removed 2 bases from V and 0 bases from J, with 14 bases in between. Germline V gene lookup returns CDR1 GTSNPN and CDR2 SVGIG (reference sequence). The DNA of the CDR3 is TGTGCCTGGAGTAGCAGGTTTCCCCTCTCTGGGGCCAACGTCCTGACTTTC. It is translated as CAWSSRFPLSGANVLTF.

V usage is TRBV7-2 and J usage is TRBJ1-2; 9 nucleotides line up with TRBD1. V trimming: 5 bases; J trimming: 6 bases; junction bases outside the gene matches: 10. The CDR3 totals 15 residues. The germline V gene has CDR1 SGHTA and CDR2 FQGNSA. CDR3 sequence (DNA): TGTGCCAGCAGCCAGGACGACAGGGGGGTTCATGGCTACACCTTC. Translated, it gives CASSQDDRGVHGYTF.

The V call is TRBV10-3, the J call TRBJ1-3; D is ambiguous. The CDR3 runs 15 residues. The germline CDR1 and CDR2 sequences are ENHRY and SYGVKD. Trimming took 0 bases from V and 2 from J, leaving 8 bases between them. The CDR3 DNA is TGTGCCATCAGTGAGTCGGGCAGTACTGGAAACACCATATATTTT. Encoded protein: CAISESGSTGNTIYF.

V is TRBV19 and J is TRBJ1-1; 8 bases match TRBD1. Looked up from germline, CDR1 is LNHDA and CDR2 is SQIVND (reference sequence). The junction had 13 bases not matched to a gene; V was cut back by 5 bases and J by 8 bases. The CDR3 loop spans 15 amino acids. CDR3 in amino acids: CASSFRDRLIGEAFF. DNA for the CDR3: TGTGCCAGTAGTTTCCGGGACAGGCTTATTGGAGAAGCTTTCTTT.

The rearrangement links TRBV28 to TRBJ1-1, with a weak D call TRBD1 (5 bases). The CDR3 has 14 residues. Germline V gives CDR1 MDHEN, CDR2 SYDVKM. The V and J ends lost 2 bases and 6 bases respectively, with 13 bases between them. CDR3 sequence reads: CASSLGGRDPEAFF. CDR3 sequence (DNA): TGTGCCAGCAGTTTAGGGGGGAGGGACCCTGAAGCTTTCTTT. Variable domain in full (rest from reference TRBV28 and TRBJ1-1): DVKVTQSSRYLVKRTGEKVFLECVQDMDHENMFWYRQDPGLGLRLIYFSYDVKMKEKGDIPEGYSVSREKKERFSLILESASTNQTSMYLCASSLGGRDPEAFFGQGTRLTVV.

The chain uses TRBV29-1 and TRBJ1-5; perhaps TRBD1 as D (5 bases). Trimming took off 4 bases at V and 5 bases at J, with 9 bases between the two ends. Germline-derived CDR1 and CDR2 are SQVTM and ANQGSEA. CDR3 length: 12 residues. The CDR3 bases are TGCAGCGTTGGAGACAGCGATCAGCCCCAGCATTTT. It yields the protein CSVGDSDQPQHF.

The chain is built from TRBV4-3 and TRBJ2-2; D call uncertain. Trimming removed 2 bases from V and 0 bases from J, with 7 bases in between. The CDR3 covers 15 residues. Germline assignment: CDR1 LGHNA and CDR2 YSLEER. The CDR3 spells CASSQQVTNTGELFF. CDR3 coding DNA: TGCGCCAGCAGCCAACAGGTTACGAACACCGGGGAGCTGTTTTTT.

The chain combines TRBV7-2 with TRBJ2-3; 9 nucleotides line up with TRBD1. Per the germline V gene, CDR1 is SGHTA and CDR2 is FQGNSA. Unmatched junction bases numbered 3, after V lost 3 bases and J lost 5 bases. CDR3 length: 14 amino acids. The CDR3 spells CASSLGQGQDTQYF. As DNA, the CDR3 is TGTGCCAGCAGCTTGGGACAGGGACAAGATACGCAGTATTTT.

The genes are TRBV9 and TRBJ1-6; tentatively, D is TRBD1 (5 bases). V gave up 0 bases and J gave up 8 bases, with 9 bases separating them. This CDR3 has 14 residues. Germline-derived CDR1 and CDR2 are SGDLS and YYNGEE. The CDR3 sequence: CASSVGVGDSPLHF. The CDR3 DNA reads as TGTGCCAGCAGCGTAGGTGTAGGGGATTCACCCCTCCACTTT.

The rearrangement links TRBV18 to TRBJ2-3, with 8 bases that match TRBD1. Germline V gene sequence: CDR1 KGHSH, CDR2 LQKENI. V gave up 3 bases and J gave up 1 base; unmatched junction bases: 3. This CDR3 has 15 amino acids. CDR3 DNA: TGTGCCAGCTCACCGCCGACAGGGGGCACAGATACGCAGTATTTT. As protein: CASSPPTGGTDTQYF.

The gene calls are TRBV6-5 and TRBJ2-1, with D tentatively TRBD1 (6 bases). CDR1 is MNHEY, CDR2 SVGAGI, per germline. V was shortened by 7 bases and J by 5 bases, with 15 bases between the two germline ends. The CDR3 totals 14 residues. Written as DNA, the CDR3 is TGTGCCAGCACTCTTACAGGACAGAACAATGAGCAGTTCTTC. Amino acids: CASTLTGQNNEQFF.

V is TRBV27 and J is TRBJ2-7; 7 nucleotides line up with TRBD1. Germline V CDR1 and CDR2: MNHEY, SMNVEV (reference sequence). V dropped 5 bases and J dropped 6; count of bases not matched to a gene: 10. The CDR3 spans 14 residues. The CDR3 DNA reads TGTGCCAGCAGTCCGAGGACAGGAGGATTCGAGCAGTACTTC. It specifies CASSPRTGGFEQYF.